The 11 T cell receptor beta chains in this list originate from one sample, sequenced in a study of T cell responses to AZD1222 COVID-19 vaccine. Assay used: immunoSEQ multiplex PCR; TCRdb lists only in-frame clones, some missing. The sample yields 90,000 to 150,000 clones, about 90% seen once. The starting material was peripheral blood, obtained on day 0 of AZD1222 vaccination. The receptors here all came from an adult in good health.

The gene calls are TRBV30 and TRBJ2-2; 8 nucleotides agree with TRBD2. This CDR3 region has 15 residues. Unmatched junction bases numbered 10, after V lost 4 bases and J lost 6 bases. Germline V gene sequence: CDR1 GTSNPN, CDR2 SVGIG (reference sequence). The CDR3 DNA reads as TGTGCCTGGATGGGCCGGGGACTAGGCCCCGGGGAGCTGTTTTTT. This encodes CAWMGRGLGPGELFF. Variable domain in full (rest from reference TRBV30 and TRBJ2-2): SQTIHQWPATLVQPVGSPLSLECTVEGTSNPNLYWYRQAAGRGLQLLFYSVGIGQISSEVPQNLSASRPQDRQFILSSKKLLLSDSGFYLCAWMGRGLGPGELFFGEGSRLTVL.

This chain's CDR3 is CSVVAGVSDEQFF. The CDR3, as DNA: TGCAGCGTTGTTGCGGGAGTCTCGGATGAGCAGTTCTTC. The chain uses TRBV29-1 and TRBJ2-1, with 7 bases that match TRBD2. V trimming: 4 bases; J trimming: 8 bases; junction bases outside the gene matches: 8. The germline CDR1 and CDR2 sequences are SQVTM and ANQGSEA. The CDR3 totals 13 residues.

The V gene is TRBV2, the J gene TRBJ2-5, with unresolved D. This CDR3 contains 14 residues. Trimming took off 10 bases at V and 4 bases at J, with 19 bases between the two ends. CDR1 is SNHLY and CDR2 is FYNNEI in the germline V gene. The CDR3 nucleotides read TGTGCCACGGCGCCGTCGGAACCTCCAGAGACCCAGTACTTC. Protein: CATAPSEPPETQYF. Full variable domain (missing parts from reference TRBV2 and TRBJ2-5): EPEVTQTPSHQVTQMGQEVILRCVPISNHLYFYWYRQILGQKVEFLVSFYNNEISEKSEIFDDQFSVERPDGSNFTLKIRSTKLEDSAMYFCATAPSEPPETQYFGPGTRLLVL.

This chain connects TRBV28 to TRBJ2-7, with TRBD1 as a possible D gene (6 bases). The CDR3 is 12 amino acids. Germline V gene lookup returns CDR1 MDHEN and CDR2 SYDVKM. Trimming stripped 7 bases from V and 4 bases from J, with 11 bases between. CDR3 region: CASTGDRYEQYF. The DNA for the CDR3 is TGTGCCAGCACAGGGGACCGGTACGAGCAGTACTTC.

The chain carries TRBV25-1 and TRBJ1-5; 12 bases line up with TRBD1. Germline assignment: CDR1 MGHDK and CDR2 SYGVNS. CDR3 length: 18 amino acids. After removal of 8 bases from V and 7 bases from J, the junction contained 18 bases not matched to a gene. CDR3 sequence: CASGWNPGQGASWQPQHF. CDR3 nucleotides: TGTGCCAGCGGCTGGAATCCGGGACAGGGGGCTTCATGGCAGCCCCAGCATTTT.

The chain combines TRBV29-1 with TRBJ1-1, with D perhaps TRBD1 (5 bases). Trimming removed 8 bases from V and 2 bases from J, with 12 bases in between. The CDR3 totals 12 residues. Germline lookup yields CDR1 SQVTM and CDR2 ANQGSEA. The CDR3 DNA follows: TGCAGCTGGGGGAGGGGAAACACTGAAGCTTTCTTT. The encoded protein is CSWGRGNTEAFF.

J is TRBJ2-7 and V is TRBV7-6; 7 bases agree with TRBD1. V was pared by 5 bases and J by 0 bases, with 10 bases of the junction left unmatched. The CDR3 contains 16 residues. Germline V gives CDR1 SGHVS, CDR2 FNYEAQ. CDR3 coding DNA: TGTGCCAGCAGCCTACAACAGGGGCAGTTCTCCTACGAGCAGTACTTC. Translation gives CASSLQQGQFSYEQYF.

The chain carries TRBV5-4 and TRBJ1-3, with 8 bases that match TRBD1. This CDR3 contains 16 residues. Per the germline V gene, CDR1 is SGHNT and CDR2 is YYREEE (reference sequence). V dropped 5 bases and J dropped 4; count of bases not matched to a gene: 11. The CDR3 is CASSLGIRTGGNTIYF. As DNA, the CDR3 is TGTGCCAGCAGTCTGGGTATCCGGACAGGGGGAAACACCATATATTTT.

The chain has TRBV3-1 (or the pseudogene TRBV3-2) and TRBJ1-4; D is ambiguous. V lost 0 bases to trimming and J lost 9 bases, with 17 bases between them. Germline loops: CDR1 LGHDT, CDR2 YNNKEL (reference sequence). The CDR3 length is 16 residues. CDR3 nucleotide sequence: TGTGCCAGCAGCCAAGACCCTCTGGGGAGGATGAAAAAACTGTTTTTT. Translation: CASSQDPLGRMKKLFF.

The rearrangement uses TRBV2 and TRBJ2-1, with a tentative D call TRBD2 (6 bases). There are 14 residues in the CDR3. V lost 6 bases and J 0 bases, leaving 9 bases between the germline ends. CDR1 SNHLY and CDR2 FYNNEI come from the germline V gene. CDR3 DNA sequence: TGTGCCAGCAGGGGCGGGACCTCCTACAATGAGCAGTTCTTC. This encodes CASRGGTSYNEQFF.

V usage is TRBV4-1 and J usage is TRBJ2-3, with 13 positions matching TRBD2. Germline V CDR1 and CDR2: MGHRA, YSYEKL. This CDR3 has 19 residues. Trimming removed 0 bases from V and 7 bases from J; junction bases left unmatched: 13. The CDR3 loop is CASSQDPPQLAGGRNTQYF. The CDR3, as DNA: TGCGCCAGCAGCCAAGACCCACCCCAACTAGCGGGGGGGCGAAATACGCAGTATTTT.